This passage covers 30 T cell receptor beta chains from one sample sequenced in a study of cytomegalovirus exposure and HLA in healthy donors (dated by TCRdb to the late 2010s). To prepare the library, the immunoSEQ multiplex PCR assay was applied. For the multiplex PCR, a mixture combining 60 forward primers for TCR Vbeta segments and 13 reverse primers for TCR Jbeta segments was used. In its TCRdb copy, this immuneACCESS table keeps in-frame sequences only and misses some clones. Where compared with another copy, unresolved V genes explain less than half of these, and the others have no known cause. The sample data list under 200,000 clones, and around 77% of these were observed just once. More than 2% of the sample belongs to the ten largest clones. The sample taken for sequencing was PBMCs. All receptors derive from a man between 45 and 60 years old in good health and CMV-seropositive.

This chain uses TRBV9 with TRBJ2-2, with D perhaps matching TRBD1 (5 bases). CDR3 size: 15 residues. The germline V gene has CDR1 SGDLS and CDR2 YYNGEE. V was pared by 0 bases and J by 6 bases, with 12 bases between. The CDR3 DNA sequence: TGTGCCAGCAGCGTAGACCCAGCAGGGTCCGGGGAGCTGTTTTTT. Its protein product is CASSVDPAGSGELFF.

This rearrangement joins TRBV7-2 to TRBJ2-7, with 15 bases that match TRBD2. Trimming at V came to 5 bases and at J to 7 bases, leaving 6 bases not matched to a gene. This CDR3 is built from 15 residues. Germline assignment: CDR1 SGHTA and CDR2 FQGNSA. CDR3: CASSPGLAGGGEQYF. CDR3 sequence (DNA): TGTGCCAGCAGCCCCGGACTAGCGGGGGGGGGTGAGCAGTACTTC.

This chain joins TRBV13 and TRBJ1-2; weak D call: TRBD1 (5 bases). The CDR3 runs 15 residues. Germline V gene data show CDR1 as PRHDT and CDR2 as FYEKMQ (reference sequence). V was cut by 5 bases and J by 4 bases, with 17 bases left in between. CDR3 protein: CASSAAGQKGYGYTF. The DNA of the CDR3 is TGTGCCAGCAGCGCGGCCGGACAAAAGGGCTATGGCTACACCTTC.

This rearrangement joins TRBV7-8 to TRBJ2-3; tentative D call: TRBD2 (5 bases). The CDR3 extends over 19 amino acids. Trimming removed 1 base from V and 5 bases from J, with 25 bases in between. CDR1 and CDR2 from the germline V gene are SGHVS and FQNEAQ. The CDR3: CASSLGIREPVLARDTQYF. DNA of the CDR3: TGTGCCAGCAGCTTAGGCATTAGGGAACCGGTTCTAGCACGAGATACGCAGTATTTT.

The chain carries TRBV4-3 and TRBJ2-7; 8 nucleotides agree with TRBD1. The germline V gene has CDR1 LGHNA and CDR2 YSLEER. The CDR3 runs 14 residues. J gave up 4 bases and V 1 base, and 3 bases lay outside the gene matches. The CDR3 reads CASSQGTGRYEQYF. CDR3 DNA: TGCGCCAGCAGCCAAGGGACAGGGAGGTACGAGCAGTACTTC.

The chain couples TRBV6-5 to TRBJ1-6; D ambiguous. There are 15 residues in the CDR3. CDR1 is MNHEY and CDR2 is SVGAGI in the germline V gene. V gave up 7 bases and J gave up 0 bases, with 10 bases separating them. The CDR3 DNA sequence: TGTGCCAGCATTGGAGGGAGCTCCTATAATTCACCCCTCCACTTT. It yields the protein CASIGGSSYNSPLHF.

This clone was counted a few times. This sequence joins TRBV14 and TRBJ2-7; 9 bases are shared with TRBD2. The CDR3 length is 13 residues. Germline V gene data show CDR1 as SGHDN and CDR2 as FVKESK. Trimming took 6 bases from V and 3 from J; bases not matched to a gene: 3. CDR3 DNA: TGTGCCAGCAGATCTAGCGGGGACTACGAGCAGTACTTC. Translating it yields CASRSSGDYEQYF.

The genes are TRBV19 and TRBJ2-1; 8 bases match TRBD2. This CDR3 is 15 amino acids long. The germline gives CDR1 LNHDA, CDR2 SQIVND (reference sequence). After removal of 5 bases from V and 4 bases from J, the junction contained 7 bases not matched to a gene. CDR3 sequence reads: CASSREGGVYNEQFF. CDR3 DNA sequence: TGTGCCAGTAGTCGGGAGGGCGGGGTGTACAATGAGCAGTTCTTC.

V is TRBV9 and J is TRBJ2-1; 8 bases agree with TRBD2. V lost 0 bases, J lost 10 bases, and 6 bases stayed unmatched. Germline V lookup: CDR1 SGDLS, CDR2 YYNGEE. This CDR3 contains 14 residues. This CDR3 reads CASSVDGTRSEQFF. The CDR3 nucleotides are TGTGCCAGCAGCGTAGACGGGACTAGGAGCGAGCAGTTCTTC.

CDR3 amino acids: CASSSGIGQAISGANVLTF. CDR3 nucleotides: TGCGCCAGCAGCTCTGGGATTGGACAGGCGATCTCTGGGGCCAACGTCCTGACTTTC. The chain couples TRBV5-1 to TRBJ2-6, with 7 positions matching TRBD1. V shed 3 bases, J shed 0 bases, and the junction held 12 bases outside the gene matches. CDR1 SGHRS and CDR2 YFSETQ come from the germline V gene. This CDR3 region has 19 residues.

The rearrangement links TRBV30 to TRBJ2-1; a weak D match, TRBD2 (5 bases). Per the germline V gene, CDR1 is GTSNPN and CDR2 is SVGIG (reference sequence). Trimming removed 1 base from V and 8 bases from J, with 9 bases in between. The CDR3 sequence is 12 residues long. CDR3 bases: TGTGCCTGGAGTGCCAGCGGTCATGAGCAGTTCTTC. Amino acid sequence: CAWSASGHEQFF.

V gene TRBV7-9 combines with J gene TRBJ2-1, with 12 bases lining up with TRBD2. The CDR3 covers 16 residues. Germline V gene data show CDR1 as SEHNR and CDR2 as FQNEAQ (reference sequence). The junction had 3 bases not matched to a gene; V was cut back by 1 base and J by 5 bases. The CDR3 coding sequence is TGTGCCAGCAGCTTAGTGCGACTAGCGGGGGACAATGAGCAGTTCTTC. It encodes CASSLVRLAGDNEQFF.

The chain is built from TRBV28 and TRBJ2-1; maybe TRBD1 (5 bases). Trimming removed 6 bases at V and 10 bases at J, with 13 bases between. The CDR3 loop spans 12 amino acids. Per the germline V gene, CDR1 is MDHEN and CDR2 is SYDVKM. The CDR3 nucleotides read TGTGCCAGCAGCACCCAGGGTTTCGAGCAGTTCTTC. Protein sequence: CASSTQGFEQFF. The full variable domain, in which reference TRBV28 and TRBJ2-1 provide the parts outside the CDR3, is DVKVTQSSRYLVKRTGEKVFLECVQDMDHENMFWYRQDPGLGLRLIYFSYDVKMKEKGDIPEGYSVSREKKERFSLILESASTNQTSMYLCASSTQGFEQFFGPGTRLTVL.

The chain employs TRBV5-8 and TRBJ1-2; no clear D gene. Germline V gene data show CDR1 as SGHTS and CDR2 as YDEGEE. V was cut by 2 bases and J by 0 bases, with 5 bases left in between. CDR3 length: 13 residues. The CDR3 DNA is TGTGCCAGCAGCTTACCGGCTAACTATGGCTACACCTTC. Amino acid sequence: CASSLPANYGYTF.

The chain carries TRBV6-1 and TRBJ1-1; perhaps TRBD1 as D (5 bases). The CDR3 totals 13 residues. The V end was cut by 6 bases, the J end by 5 bases, with 13 bases between. CDR1 and CDR2 from the germline V gene are MNHNS and SASEGT. The CDR3 protein is CASSLGGGTEAFF. CDR3 in DNA: TGTGCCAGCAGCCTGGGGGGTGGTACTGAAGCTTTCTTT.

This chain connects TRBV10-3 to TRBJ1-6; 7 positions match TRBD1. Germline V gene sequence: CDR1 ENHRY, CDR2 SYGVKD. The CDR3 contains 18 residues. Germline trimming cut 4 bases from V and 3 bases from J; bases unmatched to any gene: 12. Written as DNA, the CDR3 is TGTGCCATCAGTGGGGGGGACAGCGAAAGCGACTATAATTCACCCCTCCACTTT. Protein: CAISGGDSESDYNSPLHF.

The chain employs TRBV28 and TRBJ2-2; unclear D gene. V was shortened by 6 bases and J by 2 bases, with 10 bases between the two germline ends. The CDR3 covers 14 residues. Germline values: CDR1 MDHEN, CDR2 SYDVKM. The DNA of the CDR3 is TGTGCCAGCAGGGTACAGAGAAACACCGGGGAGCTGTTTTTT. Its protein product is CASRVQRNTGELFF.

V and J are TRBV7-9 and TRBJ1-5; no clear D. The CDR3 is made up of 14 amino acids. Trimming shortened V by 5 bases and J by 4 bases, and 12 bases separated the two germline ends. The germline CDR1 and CDR2 sequences are SEHNR and FQNEAQ (reference sequence). CDR3 coding DNA: TGTGCCAGCAGCGTAGATCTTAGTAATCAGCCCCAGCATTTT. Translation gives CASSVDLSNQPQHF.

This chain joins TRBV5-4 and TRBJ1-3; D unresolved. With the DNA end fitting TRBJ2-2 better, the J assignment may be wrong. Germline CDR1 is SGHNT and CDR2 is YYREEE (reference sequence). The CDR3 contains 14 residues. Here the CDR3 DNA reads TGTGCCAGCAGCTTGGCCGGGAACACCGGGGAGCTGTTTTTT. Translating gives CASSLAGNTGELFF.

This chain connects TRBV2 to TRBJ1-5, with D uncertain. CDR1 is SNHLY, CDR2 FYNNEI, per germline. The CDR3 is 12 amino acids. V lost 6 bases to trimming and J lost 2 bases, with 5 bases between them. The CDR3 DNA reads TGTGCCAGCAGGTCCGGCAATCAGCCCCAGCATTTT. It is translated as CASRSGNQPQHF. Full variable domain (remainder filled in from reference TRBV2 and TRBJ1-5): EPEVTQTPSHQVTQMGQEVILRCVPISNHLYFYWYRQILGQKVEFLVSFYNNEISEKSEIFDDQFSVERPDGSNFTLKIRSTKLEDSAMYFCASRSGNQPQHFGDGTRLSIL.

This chain connects TRBV2 to TRBJ2-7; 9 bases match TRBD1. CDR1 SNHLY and CDR2 FYNNEI come from the germline V gene. The CDR3 loop spans 14 amino acids. Trimming cost V 10 bases and J 5 bases; bases outside gene matches: 12. The CDR3 DNA reads as TGTGCCATTAGAGGGACAGGGCGGTCCCACGAGCAGTACTTC. This encodes CAIRGTGRSHEQYF. Filled out from reference TRBV2 and TRBJ2-7, the complete variable domain reads EPEVTQTPSHQVTQMGQEVILRCVPISNHLYFYWYRQILGQKVEFLVSFYNNEISEKSEIFDDQFSVERPDGSNFTLKIRSTKLEDSAMYFCAIRGTGRSHEQYFGPGTRLTVT.

J is TRBJ2-5 and V is TRBV7-6, with a possible D match to TRBD2 (5 bases). This CDR3 has 15 residues. Trimming cost V 3 bases and J 4 bases, with 15 bases left between them. Germline V CDR1 and CDR2: SGHVS, FNYEAQ. In nucleotides, the CDR3 is TGTGCCAGCAGCTTTCAAGCCCGGGGTTTAGAGACCCAGTACTTC. This sequence encodes CASSFQARGLETQYF. Together with reference TRBV7-6 and TRBJ2-5, the CDR3 gives the full variable domain: GAGVSQSPRYKVTKRGQDVALRCDPISGHVSLYWYRQALGQGPEFLTYFNYEAQQDKSGLPNDRFSAERPEGSISTLTIQRTEQRDSAMYRCASSFQARGLETQYFGPGTRLLVL.

V and J are TRBV28 and TRBJ2-1, with TRBD2 as a possible D gene (7 bases). Germline assignment: CDR1 MDHEN and CDR2 SYDVKM. V shed 8 bases and J shed 9 bases, with 14 bases lying between them. This CDR3 is built from 12 residues. The CDR3 bases are TGTGCCAGCCTAGGGGGGGGCGGTGAGCAGTTCTTC. It translates to CASLGGGGEQFF.

The V call is TRBV5-1, the J call TRBJ2-7, with D tentatively TRBD1 (6 bases). The CDR3 runs to 18 residues. V dropped 0 bases and J dropped 2 bases, with 21 bases sitting between them. Germline lookup yields CDR1 SGHRS and CDR2 YFSETQ. CDR3 in DNA: TGCGCCAGCAGCTTGGAGGTAGATCAGACAGGTCTCACCTACGAGCAGTACTTC. It yields the protein CASSLEVDQTGLTYEQYF.

CDR3: CASSIPAGMNTEAFF. In nucleotides, the CDR3 is TGTGCCAGTAGTATACCGGCAGGAATGAACACTGAAGCTTTCTTT. The chain is built from TRBV19 and TRBJ1-1; unclear D gene. Germline assignment: CDR1 LNHDA and CDR2 SQIVND (reference sequence). V was cut by 2 bases and J by 0 bases, with 10 bases left in between. There are 15 residues in the CDR3.

CDR3 sequence: CASSPPPRRDTYPKDGYTF. The CDR3 bases are TGTGCCAGCAGCCCACCACCTCGACGGGACACCTACCCGAAGGATGGCTACACCTTC. V is TRBV7-9 and J is TRBJ1-2, with D perhaps TRBD1 (6 bases). The CDR3 length is 19 residues. The ends were cut back, 5 bases at V and 6 bases at J, with 31 bases in the middle. Germline loops: CDR1 SEHNR, CDR2 FQNEAQ (reference sequence).

This clone was seen only a few times. J is TRBJ2-2 and V is TRBV11-2; D is unresolved. V lost 2 bases and J lost 2, with 9 bases in between. Looked up from germline, CDR1 is SGHAT and CDR2 is FQNNGV. CDR3 length: 15 residues. The DNA of the CDR3 is TGTGCCAGCAGCTTAAGGCAGGTTAACACCGGGGAGCTGTTTTTT. Its protein is CASSLRQVNTGELFF.

This rearrangement joins TRBV11-2 to TRBJ1-1, with D perhaps matching TRBD1 (5 bases). The length of the CDR3 is 14 residues. Germline loops: CDR1 SGHAT, CDR2 FQNNGV. Trimming removed 5 bases from V and 0 bases from J, with 10 bases in between. CDR3 in amino acids: CASSPDRLNTEAFF. As DNA, the CDR3 is TGTGCCAGCAGCCCCGACAGATTGAACACTGAAGCTTTCTTT.

The V gene is TRBV5-4, the J gene TRBJ2-3; perhaps TRBD1 as D (6 bases). This CDR3 spans 13 amino acids. V lost 2 bases to trimming and J lost 4 bases, with 8 bases between them. Germline V gives CDR1 SGHNT, CDR2 YYREEE (reference sequence). CDR3 nucleotides: TGTGCCAGCAGCTTTGGGGGCTCAGATACGCAGTATTTT. Encoded protein: CASSFGGSDTQYF. Complete variable domain (other parts from reference TRBV5-4 and TRBJ2-3): ETGVTQSPTHLIKTRGQQVTLRCSSQSGHNTVSWYQQALGQGPQFIFQYYREEENGRGNFPPRFSGLQFPNYSSELNVNALELDDSALYLCASSFGGSDTQYFGPGTRLTVL.

J is TRBJ1-6 and V is TRBV7-8; TRBD1 matches 7 bases. Germline loops: CDR1 SGHVS, CDR2 FQNEAQ. The V and J ends lost 5 bases and 5 bases, in that order; junction bases with no gene match: 9. The CDR3 totals 16 residues. DNA of the CDR3: TGTGCCAGCAGCCAAGTTCCGGGACAGAATAATTCACCCCTCCACTTT. Amino acids: CASSQVPGQNNSPLHF.